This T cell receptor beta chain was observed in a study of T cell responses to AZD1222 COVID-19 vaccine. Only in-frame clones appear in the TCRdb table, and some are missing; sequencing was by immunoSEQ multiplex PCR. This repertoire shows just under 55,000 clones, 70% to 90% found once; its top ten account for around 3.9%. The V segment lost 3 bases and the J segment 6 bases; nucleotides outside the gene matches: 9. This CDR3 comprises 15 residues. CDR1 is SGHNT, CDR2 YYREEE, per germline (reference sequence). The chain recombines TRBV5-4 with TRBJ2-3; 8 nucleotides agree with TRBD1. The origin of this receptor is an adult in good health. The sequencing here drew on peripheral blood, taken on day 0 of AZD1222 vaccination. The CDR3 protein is CASSSWTGRLDTQYF. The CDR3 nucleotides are TGTGCCAGCAGCTCATGGACAGGGAGACTGGATACGCAGTATTTT.